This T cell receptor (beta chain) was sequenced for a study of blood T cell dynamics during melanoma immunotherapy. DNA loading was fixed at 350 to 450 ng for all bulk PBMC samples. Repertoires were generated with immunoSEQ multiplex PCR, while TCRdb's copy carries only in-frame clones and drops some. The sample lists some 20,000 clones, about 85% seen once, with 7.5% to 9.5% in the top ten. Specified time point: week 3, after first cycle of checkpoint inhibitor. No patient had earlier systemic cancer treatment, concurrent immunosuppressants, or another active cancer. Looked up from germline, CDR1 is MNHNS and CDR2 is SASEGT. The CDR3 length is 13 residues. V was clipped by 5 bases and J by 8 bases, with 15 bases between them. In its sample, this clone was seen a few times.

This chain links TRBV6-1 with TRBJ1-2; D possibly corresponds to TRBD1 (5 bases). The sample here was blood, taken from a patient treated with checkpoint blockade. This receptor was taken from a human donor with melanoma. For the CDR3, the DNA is TGTGCCAGCAGTCCTAGGGAGGGGTTCGGCTACACCTTC. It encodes CASSPREGFGYTF.